The 10 T cell receptor beta chains presented below share a single source sample, sequenced in a study. A single record per CDR3 protein comes from TCRdb applying MiXCR to the 5' RACE reads. This repertoire shows roughly 55,000 distinct CDR3 sequences, approximately 23% found once; its top ten account for 2.5% to 3.5%. Source material: tumor-infiltrating naive CD4+ T cells sorted from the breast tumor. Subset specified: naive CD4+ T cells, CD4+CD45RA+CD25-. Source of these receptors: a female donor with breast cancer.

This clonotype was detected once. The rearrangement links TRBV6-5 to TRBJ1-6; 7 bases line up with TRBD1. The CDR3 is made up of 16 amino acids. Germline CDR1 reads MNHEY; CDR2 reads SVGAGI. Trimming at V came to 7 bases and at J to 5 bases, leaving 11 bases not matched to a gene. The chain's CDR3 is CASNQGTVPDNSPLHF. The CDR3 DNA reads TGTGCCAGCAACCAGGGGACAGTCCCTGATAATTCACCCCTCCACTTT.

This clonotype was detected only a few times. The chain is built from TRBV20-1 and TRBJ1-4; 7 nucleotides align to TRBD1. After removal of 6 bases from V and 6 bases from J, the junction contained 7 bases not matched to a gene. The CDR3 spans 13 residues. From germline, CDR1 is DFQATT and CDR2 SNEGSKA (reference sequence). Written as DNA, the CDR3 is TGCAGTGCACCGGAGGGGGCCCATGAAAAACTGTTTTTT. This encodes CSAPEGAHEKLFF.

The CDR3 DNA sequence: TGCGCCAGCAGCTTGGACATGTTTGGGAATTCACCCCTCCACTTT. It codes for CASSLDMFGNSPLHF. This chain links TRBV5-1 with TRBJ1-6; D gene ambiguous. This CDR3 is built from 15 residues. V was pared by 0 bases and J by 7 bases, with 11 bases between. Germline V gives CDR1 SGHRS, CDR2 YFSETQ.

The table lists this clonotype with a few counts. The chain joins TRBV5-1 to TRBJ1-1; TRBD1 agrees at 8 bases. Germline CDR1 SGHRS, CDR2 YFSETQ. Trimming took 5 bases from V and 1 from J; bases not matched to a gene: 4. CDR3 length equals 14 residues. CDR3 sequence (DNA): TGCGCCAGCAGTCGTCAGGGGGCGAACACTGAAGCTTTCTTT. It translates to CASSRQGANTEAFF.

This sequence joins TRBV7-8 and TRBJ1-1; D is undetermined. The germline CDR1 and CDR2 sequences are SGHVS and FQNEAQ. Trimming removed 1 base at V and 1 base at J, with 7 bases between. The CDR3 runs to 14 residues. CDR3 nucleotide sequence: TGTGCCAGCAGCTTAGGACGGTCGAACACTGAAGCTTTCTTT. Amino acids: CASSLGRSNTEAFF.

Concerning this clonotype itself: Just one base apart from a much larger clone, this may be a read error. The chain recombines TRBV2 with TRBJ2-2; a weak D match, TRBD2 (5 bases). The CDR3 has 13 amino acids. Per germline, CDR1 SNHLY and CDR2 FYNNEI. The CDR3 sequence is CASSEREAGEPFF. The CDR3 bases are TGTGCCAGCAGTGAAAGAGAGGCCGGGGAGCCGTTTTTT.

This chain joins TRBV5-6 and TRBJ1-2; 7 nucleotides match TRBD1. The V segment lost 5 bases and the J segment 2 bases; nucleotides outside the gene matches: 6. Germline values: CDR1 SGHDT, CDR2 YYEEEE. This CDR3 region has 14 residues. CDR3 sequence reads: CASSPDRANYGYTF. Written as DNA, the CDR3 is TGTGCCAGCAGTCCTGACAGGGCCAACTATGGCTACACCTTC.

This clonotype was observed a single time. Because it lacks the conserved phenylalanine or tryptophan at the end, this CDR3 is likely a read error. The V call is TRBV6-1, the J call TRBJ1-1; 9 nucleotides agree with TRBD1. The CDR3 runs 15 residues. Germline CDR1 reads MNHNS; CDR2 reads SASEGT. The CDR3 protein is CVSLNITGGVTEAFL. In nucleotides, the CDR3 is TGTGTCAGCCTGAATATTACAGGGGGCGTCACTGAAGCTTTCTTA.

The chain is built from TRBV7-3 and TRBJ2-1, with a weak D call TRBD2 (6 bases). V lost 5 bases and J lost 9, with 17 bases in between. The germline V gene has CDR1 SGHTA and CDR2 FQGTGA. The CDR3 runs 14 residues. The CDR3 DNA reads as TGTGCCAGCAGCCTTTCCGGGGGAACGGGTGAGCAGTTCTTC. Residues: CASSLSGGTGEQFF.

The chain has TRBV6-2 or TRBV6-3 and TRBJ2-1, with TRBD2 identical over 14 bases. Germline CDR1 MNHEY, CDR2 SVGEGT. The CDR3 contains 18 residues. V shed 5 bases, J shed 0 bases, and the junction held 6 bases outside the gene matches. This CDR3 reads CASSPGLAGVSSYNEQFF. The CDR3 bases are TGTGCCAGCAGTCCGGGACTAGCGGGGGTAAGCTCCTACAATGAGCAGTTCTTC.